This T cell receptor beta chain was sequenced during a study of breast tumors, draining lymph nodes, adjacent tissues. The lymph nodes were axillary draining lymph nodes from breast cancer patients. CDR1 and CDR2 from the germline V gene are MNHNY and SVGAGI (reference sequence). The V and J ends lost 8 bases and 8 bases respectively, with 15 bases between them. This CDR3 is built from 12 residues. Study-level results: The data were judged consistent with most tumor T cells coming from lymph node and expanding in tumor. Compared with lymph nodes, tumors were less diverse; compared with nontumor tissue, more.

Concerning this clonotype: Its antigen remains unidentified.

TCRdb ran MiXCR on the multiplex PCR reads and lists one entry per CDR3 protein. The sample lists over 200,000 distinct CDR3 sequences, roughly 30% occurring once. What was sequenced was axillary lymph node tissue. This receptor was taken from a female donor with breast cancer. Some clones in this sample may be carry-over from other donors' samples. V and J are TRBV6-6 and TRBJ1-1; no reliable D call. The CDR3 loop reads CASRMVGREAFF. As DNA, the CDR3 is TGTGCCAGCCGGATGGTGGGGAGAGAAGCTTTCTTT.